This T cell receptor (beta chain) was sequenced in a study of a mutant IDH1 vaccine in newly diagnosed glioma. Whole-study context: Receipt of radiotherapy, temozolomide, or both preceded the study, and most received both.

Data came from immunoSEQ multiplex PCR; TCRdb stores just in-frame clones and leaves some out. The sample yields tens of thousands of clones, roughly two thirds seen once. Germline V gives CDR1 SGDLS, CDR2 YYNGEE. This CDR3 contains 15 residues. Trimming took 4 bases from V and 5 from J; bases not matched to a gene: 10. Time point denoted: week 11, during vaccination. A single vaccine dose contained 300 ug of mutant IDH1 20-mer peptide, and topical imiquimod was used with it. New IDH1-mutant, ATRX-lost WHO grade 3 or 4 astrocytomas occurred in donors. Note on this clone: No antigen is known for it.

The gene calls are TRBV9 and TRBJ2-3, with 7 nucleotides matching TRBD2. The TCR sequence derives from a man aged 18 to 29 with glioma. Some clones in this sample may be carry-over from other donors' samples. Sequences were derived from peripheral blood mononuclear cells (PBMCs), sampled from a glioma patient whose treatment included an IDH1 peptide vaccine. CDR3 in DNA: TGTGCCAGCAGCCCCGGGGGGAGTCATGGAGATACGCAGTATTTT. Encoded protein: CASSPGGSHGDTQYF.